The 17 T cell receptor beta chains presented below share a single source sample, sequenced in a study of CD8 T cells in ankylosing spondylitis. TCRdb reprocessed the 5' RACE reads via MiXCR and lists one record per CDR3 protein. The profile shows approximately 350,000 distinct CDR3 sequences, roughly 15% of them singletons. Sequencing input: blood, either unsorted or a sorted T cell fraction (not recorded which). Source of these receptors: a male donor with ankylosing spondylitis or in good health (not recorded which).

There are many counts of this clonotype. The rearrangement uses TRBV12-3 or TRBV12-4 and TRBJ2-3; D is possibly TRBD1 (6 bases). CDR3 size: 12 residues. With 5 bases removed from V and 7 bases from J, the gap between germline ends came to 10 bases. The CDR3 bases are TGTGCCAGCAGTGGCACAGGGAATACGCAGTATTTT. As protein: CASSGTGNTQYF.

V is TRBV6-5 and J is TRBJ2-1; 10 bases fit TRBD2. The CDR3 runs 16 residues. J was trimmed by 8 bases and V by 4 bases; bases with no gene match: 11. CDR1 is MNHEY, CDR2 SVGAGI, per germline. CDR3 sequence reads: CASSSVPGLARDEQFF. The CDR3 DNA sequence: TGTGCCAGCAGTTCGGTCCCGGGACTAGCGAGGGATGAGCAGTTCTTC.

This clonotype was detected only a few times. The CDR3 DNA is TGTGCCACCAGCAGAGATAGGGCGGGGAACACTGAAGCTTTCTTT. Protein product: CATSRDRAGNTEAFF. The chain carries TRBV15 and TRBJ1-1, with D unclear. V was cut by 0 bases and J by 1 base, with 9 bases left in between. Germline lookup yields CDR1 LNHNV and CDR2 YYDKDF (reference sequence). This CDR3 contains 15 residues.

This clonotype showed up just a few times. The chain links TRBV4-1 to TRBJ2-1; D gene ambiguous. Trimming shortened V by 1 base and J by 0 bases, and 13 bases separated the two germline ends. This CDR3 comprises 17 residues. Germline loops: CDR1 MGHRA, CDR2 YSYEKL. CDR3 sequence: CASSQGPRPSSYNEQFF. Here the CDR3 DNA reads TGCGCCAGCAGCCAAGGCCCGCGTCCAAGCTCCTACAATGAGCAGTTCTTC.

V gene TRBV5-6 combines with J gene TRBJ2-7; 8 nucleotides align to TRBD1. The CDR3 totals 16 residues. The germline gives CDR1 SGHDT, CDR2 YYEEEE. The V and J ends lost 3 bases and 1 base, in that order; junction bases with no gene match: 9. The CDR3 DNA reads TGTGCCAGCAGCTCCGACCGGGGACAGGTTTCCTACGAGCAGTACTTC. This gives the protein CASSSDRGQVSYEQYF.

About this clonotype itself: At one end the junction does not follow the germline gene, possibly because of a read error. The J gene is TRBJ2-2, the V gene TRBV9; D may be TRBD1 (6 bases). Germline assignment: CDR1 SGDLS and CDR2 YYNGEE. The CDR3 is made up of 15 amino acids. CDR3 region: CASSVGPGDTGDLFF. DNA of the CDR3: TGTGCCAGCAGCGTAGGTCCAGGGGACACCGGGGATCTGTTTTTT.

V and J are TRBV5-6 and TRBJ1-6, with 9 nucleotides matching TRBD1. CDR1 is SGHDT, CDR2 YYEEEE, per germline. There are 14 residues in the CDR3. V shed 4 bases and J 9 bases; nucleotides not matched to a gene: 5. The CDR3 loop is CASSLGDRASPLHF. In DNA, the CDR3 is TGTGCCAGCAGCCTCGGGGACAGGGCTTCACCCCTCCACTTT.

This clonotype was picked up a small number of times. This sequence joins TRBV5-1 and TRBJ2-5; D may be TRBD1 (6 bases). The CDR3 is made up of 14 amino acids. In germline, CDR1 is SGHRS, CDR2 YFSETQ. The V end was cut by 5 bases, the J end by 2 bases, with 13 bases between. The CDR3 DNA reads as TGCGCCAGCAGGCCTACAGGGAATCAAGAGACCCAGTACTTC. It is translated as CASRPTGNQETQYF.

The table lists this clonotype with a few counts. The V and J genes are TRBV15 and TRBJ2-1, with a possible D match to TRBD1 (5 bases). Between the trimmed V and J ends, which lost 1 base and 3 bases, there was a span of 13 bases. Germline CDR1 reads LNHNV; CDR2 reads YYDKDF (reference sequence). The CDR3 loop spans 16 amino acids. CDR3 sequence reads: CATSRGPGQVYNEQFF. The CDR3 coding sequence is TGTGCCACCAGCAGAGGTCCAGGACAAGTCTACAATGAGCAGTTCTTC.

This clonotype has a handful of counts. This chain links TRBV6-5 with TRBJ1-5; 8 bases fit TRBD1. The CDR3 contains 17 residues. Unmatched junction bases numbered 6, after V lost 0 bases and J lost 2 bases. In germline, CDR1 is MNHEY, CDR2 SVGAGI. CDR3 residues: CASSYSNRGGRNQPQHF. CDR3 DNA sequence: TGTGCCAGCAGTTACTCGAACAGGGGGGGACGCAATCAGCCCCAGCATTTT.

The chain recombines TRBV12-3 or TRBV12-4 with TRBJ2-1; D remains ambiguous. Trimming removed 3 bases at V and 11 bases at J, with 8 bases between. The CDR3 loop spans 11 amino acids. Here the CDR3 reads CASSFETQQFF. The CDR3 coding sequence is TGTGCCAGCAGTTTTGAGACTCAGCAGTTCTTC.

The V call is TRBV3-1, the J call TRBJ1-1, with D possibly TRBD1 on 6 matching bases. Germline CDR1 and CDR2: LGHDT and YNNKEL (reference sequence). Trimming pared 0 bases from V and 5 bases from J, leaving 10 bases between. CDR3 size: 14 residues. The CDR3: CASSQDQGRTEAFF. CDR3 bases: TGTGCCAGCAGCCAAGATCAGGGGCGTACTGAAGCTTTCTTT.

This clonotype has just a few counts. The chain is built from TRBV6-1 and TRBJ2-3; 7 bases fit TRBD2. The CDR3 contains 13 residues. The J segment lost 2 bases and the V segment lost 6 bases, leaving 2 bases of the junction unmatched. The germline gives CDR1 MNHNS, CDR2 SASEGT. CDR3 residues: CASRRGITDTQYF. The CDR3 DNA reads TGTGCCAGCAGGCGGGGGATCACAGATACGCAGTATTTT.

This clonotype appeared many times. A junction boundary mismatches the germline segment, possibly from a read error. This sequence joins TRBV5-1 and TRBJ1-5; 9 bases match TRBD1. The germline CDR1 and CDR2 sequences are SGHRS and YFSETQ. This CDR3 is 14 amino acids long. CDR3 amino acids: CASSPGTGNQPQHF. In DNA, the CDR3 is TGTGCCAGCAGCCCCGGGACAGGGAATCAGCCCCAGCATTTT. The variable domain in full, completed from reference TRBV5-1 and TRBJ1-5, reads KAGVTQTPRYLIKTRGQQVTLSCSPISGHRSVSWYQQTPGQGLQFLFEYFSETQRNKGNFPGRFSGRQFSNSRSEMNVSTLELGDSALYLCASSPGTGNQPQHFGDGTRLSIL.

This clonotype has ten or more counts. This chain uses TRBV12-3 or TRBV12-4 with TRBJ2-1; D gene unclear. The CDR3 spans 15 residues. Trimming stripped 7 bases from V and 9 bases from J, with 22 bases between. The CDR3 DNA reads as TGTGCCAGCACTTCGTTGGCTAGGCCAGTAGGTGAGCAGTTCTTC. It codes for CASTSLARPVGEQFF.

This chain uses TRBV5-4 with TRBJ1-4; D is unresolved. Trimming shortened V by 4 bases and J by 7 bases, and 11 bases separated the two germline ends. Per germline, CDR1 SGHNT and CDR2 YYREEE (reference sequence). The CDR3 is made up of 13 amino acids. The CDR3 DNA is TGTGCCAGCAGCCCCGCCCGAGGTGAAAAACTGTTTTTT. The encoded protein is CASSPARGEKLFF.

This clonotype was counted only a few times. The rearrangement joins TRBV5-1 to TRBJ2-6; tentatively, D is TRBD1 (6 bases). V was pared by 7 bases and J by 4 bases, with 18 bases between. CDR1 SGHRS and CDR2 YFSETQ come from the germline V gene. The CDR3 totals 16 residues. CDR3 sequence (DNA): TGCGCCAGCGAGTTTGGGGGCCAGGGAGGGGCCAACGTCCTGACTTTC. Protein sequence: CASEFGGQGGANVLTF.